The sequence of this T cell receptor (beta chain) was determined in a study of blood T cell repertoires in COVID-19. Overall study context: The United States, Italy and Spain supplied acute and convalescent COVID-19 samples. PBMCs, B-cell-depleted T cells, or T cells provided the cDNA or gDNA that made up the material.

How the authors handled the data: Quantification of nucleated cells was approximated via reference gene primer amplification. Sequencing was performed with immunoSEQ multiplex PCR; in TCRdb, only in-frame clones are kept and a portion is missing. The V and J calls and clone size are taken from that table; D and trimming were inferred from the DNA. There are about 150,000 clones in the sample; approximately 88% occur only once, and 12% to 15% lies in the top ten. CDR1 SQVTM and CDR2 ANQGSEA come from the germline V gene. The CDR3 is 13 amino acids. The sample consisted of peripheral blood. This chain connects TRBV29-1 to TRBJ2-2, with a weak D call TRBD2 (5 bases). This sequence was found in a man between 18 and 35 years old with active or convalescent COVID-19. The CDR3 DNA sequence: TGCAGTGGCGGCGGGTGGAACACCGGGGAGCTGTTTTTT. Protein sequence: CSGGGWNTGELFF.